This T cell receptor (beta chain) was identified in a study of blood T cell repertoires in COVID-19. Study-wide background: The study drew acute and convalescent COVID-19 samples from the United States, Italy and Spain.

With 2 bases removed from V and 0 bases from J, the gap between germline ends came to 6 bases. The CDR3 is made up of 14 amino acids. Germline CDR1 reads MNHNY; CDR2 reads SVGAGI (reference sequence). Method: immunoSEQ multiplex PCR; TCRdb's copy keeps in-frame clones and lacks some. The sample yields about 360,000 clones, around 87% seen once. V usage is TRBV6-6 and J usage is TRBJ2-3, with D maybe TRBD1 (6 bases). The receptor comes from a human donor in a cohort sampled during active COVID-19. The sequenced material came from peripheral blood. CDR3 in amino acids: CASSYGGSTDTQYF. The CDR3 DNA sequence: TGTGCCAGCAGTTACGGGGGCAGCACAGATACGCAGTATTTT.